Listed here are 10 T cell receptor beta chains from one sample, sequenced in a study of blood T cell repertoires in COVID-19. Some clones are missing from TCRdb's copy, which holds only in-frame ones; the method was immunoSEQ multiplex PCR. This sample has under 85,000 clones, with about 83% found just once. Sequences were obtained from peripheral blood. The receptors were gathered from a man between 45 and 60 years old with active COVID-19.

In nucleotides, the CDR3 is TGTGCCAGCACCACCCGAGGGGGAAACGAGGACAATGAGCAGTTCTTC. Encoded protein: CASTTRGGNEDNEQFF. The chain links TRBV28 to TRBJ2-1; D might be TRBD1 (6 bases). Germline CDR1 is MDHEN and CDR2 is SYDVKM. Trimming removed 7 bases at V and 5 bases at J, with 21 bases between. The CDR3 extends over 16 amino acids.

V gene TRBV9 combines with J gene TRBJ2-2; D remains ambiguous. The CDR3 loop spans 15 amino acids. With 3 bases removed from V and 1 base from J, the gap between germline ends came to 10 bases. Germline V gene sequence: CDR1 SGDLS, CDR2 YYNGEE. The CDR3 DNA sequence: TGTGCCAGCAGCGCTCATGTAGTGAACACCGGGGAGCTGTTTTTT. It is translated as CASSAHVVNTGELFF. The full variable domain, its missing parts supplied by reference TRBV9 and TRBJ2-2, is DSGVTQTPKHLITATGQRVTLRCSPRSGDLSVYWYQQSLDQGLQFLIQYYNGEERAKGNILERFSAQQFPDLHSELNLSSLELGDSALYFCASSAHVVNTGELFFGEGSRLTVL.

V usage is TRBV7-8 and J usage is TRBJ2-3; 7 bases are a match to TRBD2. The J segment lost 2 bases and the V segment lost 5 bases, leaving 7 bases of the junction unmatched. The CDR3 covers 15 residues. Germline CDR1 SGHVS, CDR2 FQNEAQ. In nucleotides, the CDR3 is TGTGCCAGCAGCCATTTAGCGGGCCTCACAGATACGCAGTATTTT. Protein product: CASSHLAGLTDTQYF.

CDR3 region: CASSQDRGETQYF. CDR3 DNA sequence: TGTGCCAGCAGCCAAGATCGGGGGGAGACCCAGTACTTC. The rearrangement uses TRBV3-1 (or the pseudogene TRBV3-2) and TRBJ2-5, with D possibly matching TRBD2 (6 bases). Germline loops: CDR1 LGHDT, CDR2 YNNKEL (reference sequence). The ends were cut back, 0 bases at V and 5 bases at J, with 7 bases in the middle. The CDR3 spans 13 residues.

There are a few counts of this clone. The rearrangement joins TRBV25-1 to TRBJ1-6; 7 bases match TRBD1. The V and J ends lost 3 bases and 8 bases, in that order; junction bases with no gene match: 4. CDR3 length equals 14 residues. Germline-derived CDR1 and CDR2 are MGHDK and SYGVNS. CDR3 coding DNA: TGTGCCAGCAGTGATGCACAGGGGTATTCACCCCTCCACTTT. Residues: CASSDAQGYSPLHF.

The gene calls are TRBV3-1 (or the pseudogene TRBV3-2) and TRBJ2-6; 9 nucleotides agree with TRBD2. With 4 bases clipped from V and 1 base from J, the junction kept 11 bases outside the gene matches. The CDR3 is 19 residues long. Per germline, CDR1 LGHDT and CDR2 YNNKEL (reference sequence). The CDR3 here is CASSPTVGSGSSGANVLTF. The CDR3 coding sequence is TGTGCCAGCAGCCCCACTGTGGGTAGCGGGAGTTCTGGGGCCAACGTCCTGACTTTC.

This rearrangement joins TRBV28 to TRBJ2-7; possible D gene TRBD2, 6 bases. The CDR3 has 11 amino acids. The V gene's germline CDR1 is MDHEN and CDR2 SYDVKM. V shed 4 bases and J shed 7 bases, with 8 bases lying between them. Here the CDR3 reads CASSSLAEQYF. CDR3 nucleotide sequence: TGTGCCAGCAGTTCGCTAGCGGAGCAGTACTTC. The whole variable domain, filled in from reference TRBV28 and TRBJ2-7, reads DVKVTQSSRYLVKRTGEKVFLECVQDMDHENMFWYRQDPGLGLRLIYFSYDVKMKEKGDIPEGYSVSREKKERFSLILESASTNQTSMYLCASSSLAEQYFGPGTRLTVT.

This clone was observed a few times. The CDR3 nucleotides read TGTGCCAGCAGTCCCAGGGACAGGGAAGAGACCCAGTACTTC. Protein product: CASSPRDREETQYF. The chain is built from TRBV28 and TRBJ2-5, with 9 bases fitting TRBD1. This CDR3 is 14 amino acids long. The germline V gene encodes CDR1 MDHEN and CDR2 SYDVKM. V was pared by 5 bases and J by 3 bases, with 4 bases of the junction left unmatched. Complete variable domain (other parts from reference TRBV28 and TRBJ2-5): DVKVTQSSRYLVKRTGEKVFLECVQDMDHENMFWYRQDPGLGLRLIYFSYDVKMKEKGDIPEGYSVSREKKERFSLILESASTNQTSMYLCASSPRDREETQYFGPGTRLLVL.

The J gene is TRBJ2-3, the V gene TRBV18, with D perhaps matching TRBD2 (6 bases). The V and J ends lost 0 bases and 3 bases respectively, with 13 bases between them. Per the germline V gene, CDR1 is KGHSH and CDR2 is LQKENI. CDR3 length equals 16 residues. CDR3 amino acids: CASSPPVLGGTDTQYF. CDR3 bases: TGTGCCAGCTCACCACCCGTACTAGGAGGGACAGATACGCAGTATTTT.

This chain joins TRBV21-1 and TRBJ2-7; the table's D call of TRBD2 was not tested on the DNA. TRBV21-1 is a pseudogene locus. The CDR3 extends over 16 amino acids. The CDR3 bases are TGTGCCAGCAGCTCTTGGCCGGGACTGCAGACCTACGAGCAGTACTTC. Translating gives CASSSWPGLQTYEQYF.